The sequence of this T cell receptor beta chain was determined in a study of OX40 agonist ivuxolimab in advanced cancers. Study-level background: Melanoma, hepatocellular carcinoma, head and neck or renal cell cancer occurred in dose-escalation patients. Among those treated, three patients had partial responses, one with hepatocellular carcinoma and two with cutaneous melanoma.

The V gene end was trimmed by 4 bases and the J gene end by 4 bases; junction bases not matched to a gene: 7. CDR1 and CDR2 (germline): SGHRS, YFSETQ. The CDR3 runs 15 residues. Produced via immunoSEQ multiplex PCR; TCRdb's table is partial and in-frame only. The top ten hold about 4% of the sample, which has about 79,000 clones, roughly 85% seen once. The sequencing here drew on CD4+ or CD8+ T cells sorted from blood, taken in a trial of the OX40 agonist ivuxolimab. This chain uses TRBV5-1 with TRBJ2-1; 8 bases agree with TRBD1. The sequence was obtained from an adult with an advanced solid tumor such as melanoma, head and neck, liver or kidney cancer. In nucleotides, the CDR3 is TGCGCCAGCAGCCTCCAGGGGGCTGAGTACAATGAGCAGTTCTTC. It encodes CASSLQGAEYNEQFF.